Detailed here is one T cell receptor (gamma chain). This clone is large (0.1 to 1%). The target of this receptor is not known. Base qualities are not provided; no much larger clone lies one nucleotide away. Library generation was performed with 5' RACE. RNA was extracted from about 10,000 sorted cells per sample using the RNeasy Micro Kit. Libraries were built by template-switch reverse transcription followed by PCR amplification of the CDR3gamma and CDR3delta regions. The amplicons were sequenced on an Illumina MiSeq with the V2 300 kit, which gave 150 bp paired-end reads. The authors' pipeline ran thus. FastQC version 0.11.8 was used to assess read quality. Reads were aligned to GenBank TRG or TRD reference genes with MiXCR version 3.0.3 to construct CDR3 sequences. MiXCR was run with default parameters, except that TRDD assembly used 3 consecutive nucleotides instead of 5. Repertoire analyses, including normalized Shannon-Wiener diversity, clonotype tracking and multidimensional scaling, used VDJtools version 1.2.1 with default settings. CDR3 sequences that were out of frame or contained stop codons were removed from analysis. Via CATT, TCRdb reprocessed the public reads, and rows with identical DNA were then joined. TCRdb's processing, not the authors' own work, is the source of the V and J calls. In this sample the table shows more than 150 gamma-chain clones, less than 30% of which occur a single time. The ten largest clones add up to about 27% of the sample.

The treatment or condition label corresponds to: microbial phosphoantigen (E)-4-hydroxy-3-methyl-but-2-enyl pyrophosphate, about 9 nM. Following expansion, live CD3+ TCRgammadelta+ Vgamma9+ Vdelta2+ T cells were FACS-sorted using a FACS Aria III. PBMC were pulsed for one day with 9.5 to 10 nM HMBPP, then washed three times before expansion. Expansion of the cultures lasted less than 15 days, and IL-2 was replenished every 3 to 4 days. After the one-day stimulant pulse, cells were washed three times and then cultured in medium containing about 92 U/mL IL-2. Peripheral blood mononuclear cells were isolated by Lymphoprep gradient centrifugation and cryopreserved in liquid nitrogen before culture. Germline trimming amounts to 2 bases on V and 6 bases on J, with 4 as the count of junction bases outside the gene matches. Including the terminal cysteine and phenylalanine, the CDR3 comprises 16 residues. Of the read, only the CDR3 DNA is kept; its 48 bases are in frame from base 1. CDR1 is given as GITISATS and CDR2 as ISYDGTV, both from the germline V gene (reference sequence).

The sample comes from a study of in vitro expanded adult blood gammadelta T cells (dated by TCRdb to the early 2020s). For the study in its entirety: Among T cells, the purity of sorted Vgamma9Vdelta2 cells was between 94.4% and 100%. A few subjects were included in the TCR repertoire analysis. The study compared the TCR repertoire of Vgamma9Vdelta2 T cells expanded in vitro with a mistletoe-extract drug against those expanded with HMBPP or zoledronate. Each donor's cells were separately stimulated with HMBPP, zoledronate or AbnobaViscum P, and TRG and TRD CDR3 repertoires were sequenced for every condition.

What the authors observed across the whole study: Most of the top TRGV9 CDR3 clonotypes were public, as they were shared across donors and across all three stimulation conditions. The TRDV2 repertoire shared between treatments was private to each donor, and multidimensional scaling grouped TRD repertoires by subject rather than by stimulant. AbnobaViscum P-expanded Vgamma9Vdelta2 repertoires showed CDR3 length, diversity and J usage similar to HMBPP- and zoledronate-expanded repertoires, suggesting a polyclonal response. All repertoires derived from in vitro expanded cultures of healthy donor cells, not from mistletoe-treated patients.

Rearrangement joined TRGV9 to TRGJP. Here the J gene came from matching the DNA to germline, since TCRdb omits it. This receptor was taken from an adult in good health. Material: gamma-delta T cells from peripheral blood expanded in culture, obtained from an in vitro culture stimulated with HMBPP. The CDR3 corresponds to CALWEGSELGKKIKVF. In nucleotides, the sequence is TGTGCCTTGTGGGAGGGCTCAGAGTTGGGCAAAAAAATCAAGGTATTT.